The TCR beta chain described here comes from a study of OX40 agonist ivuxolimab in advanced cancers. At the level of the study: Mean age 60 years, range about 20 to 85; around 80% male.

The CDR3 is 14 amino acids. Germline V CDR1 and CDR2: SGHRS, YFSETQ. V lost 0 bases to trimming and J lost 3 bases, with 7 bases between them. This clone has a single count. Its antigen remains unidentified. Repertoires were generated with immunoSEQ multiplex PCR, while TCRdb's copy carries only in-frame clones and drops some. The sample records under 40,000 clones, around three quarters being singletons. Findings and limits, study-wide: On average, CD8+ T cells had more expanded clones than CD4+.

This clonotype was obtained from an adult with an advanced solid tumor such as melanoma, head and neck, liver or kidney cancer. The source was CD4+ or CD8+ T cells sorted from blood, collected in a trial of the OX40 agonist ivuxolimab. The genes are TRBV5-1 and TRBJ2-1; D is ambiguous. The DNA for the CDR3 is TGCGCCAGCAGCTTGGGGACCAGCTACAATGAGCAGTTCTTC. Translation gives CASSLGTSYNEQFF. The full variable domain, with the rest looked up from reference TRBV5-1 and TRBJ2-1, is KAGVTQTPRYLIKTRGQQVTLSCSPISGHRSVSWYQQTPGQGLQFLFEYFSETQRNKGNFPGRFSGRQFSNSRSEMNVSTLELGDSALYLCASSLGTSYNEQFFGPGTRLTVL.